The 13 T cell receptor beta chains below come from one sample, sequenced in a study of identical twins listed by TCRdb under 2016. Library preparation employed 5' RACE. Sequencing was carried out with an Illumina HiSeq 2000. The public reads were reprocessed in TCRdb via fastp at Q25 and MiXCR, keeping in-frame beta chains. Merged by CDR3 protein, the rows form single entries marked with the most common genes and DNA. The sample profile shows about 690,000 distinct CDR3 sequences; over 5% of them were found once. The ten largest clones represent 1.5% to 2% of the sample. The specimen sequenced was naive T cells sorted from blood. The cell subset or site label on this specimen signifies: cells isolated with a human naive T-cell isolation kit. The receptors stem from a man aged 18 to 29 in good health.

This clonotype has just a few counts. The chain is built from TRBV9 and TRBJ2-2, with D possibly matching TRBD2 (5 bases). The CDR3 loop spans 14 amino acids. Germline V CDR1 and CDR2: SGDLS, YYNGEE. V lost 0 bases and J 4 bases, leaving 7 bases between the germline ends. CDR3 nucleotides: TGTGCCAGCAGCGTAGCTCGGGGCACCGGGGAGCTGTTTTTT. It is translated as CASSVARGTGELFF.

This clonotype was seen ten or more times. The chain combines TRBV9 with TRBJ1-2; possibly TRBD1 for D (5 bases). Between the trimmed V and J ends, which lost 0 bases and 4 bases, there was a span of 10 bases. Germline V lookup: CDR1 SGDLS, CDR2 YYNGEE. The CDR3 runs 14 residues. Here the CDR3 DNA reads TGTGCCAGCAGCGTAGGGGGCGAGGGCTATGGCTACACCTTC. This translates into CASSVGGEGYGYTF.

The table lists this clonotype with many counts. This rearrangement joins TRBV29-1 to TRBJ2-6, with D unclear. Looked up from germline, CDR1 is SQVTM and CDR2 is ANQGSEA. The germline V and J ends were trimmed by 4 bases and 2 bases, with 6 bases remaining between them. The CDR3 consists of 13 residues. The DNA of the CDR3 is TGCAGCGTTGGTACAGCTGGGGCCAACGTCCTGACTTTC. It yields the protein CSVGTAGANVLTF.

V usage is TRBV2 and J usage is TRBJ2-3, with TRBD2 matching over 13 bases. V shed 4 bases, J shed 6 bases, and the junction held 1 base outside the gene matches. There are 14 residues in the CDR3. Per germline, CDR1 SNHLY and CDR2 FYNNEI. CDR3 in amino acids: CASSVGLAGDTQYF. The CDR3 DNA reads as TGTGCCAGCAGTGTGGGACTAGCGGGGGATACGCAGTATTTT.

There are many counts of this clonotype. The chain recombines TRBV29-1 with TRBJ2-1, with a tentative D call TRBD2 (6 bases). The length of the CDR3 is 17 residues. In germline, CDR1 is SQVTM, CDR2 ANQGSEA. V was cut by 4 bases and J by 4 bases, with 23 bases left in between. CDR3 sequence reads: CSVASSGGARGYNEQFF. The DNA of the CDR3 is TGCAGCGTTGCAAGCTCAGGAGGGGCGCGTGGGTACAATGAGCAGTTCTTC.

This clonotype was recorded at least ten times. CDR3 nucleotide sequence: TGTGCCAGCCGCGTTTATAATTCACCCCTCCACTTT. Translated, it gives CASRVYNSPLHF. The rearrangement joins TRBV12-3 or TRBV12-4 to TRBJ1-6, with D unresolved. V was cut by 8 bases and J by 4 bases, with 6 bases left in between. The CDR3 is made up of 12 amino acids.

This clonotype was seen ten or more times. This sequence joins TRBV29-1 and TRBJ2-3; TRBD1 agrees at 7 bases. This CDR3 is 13 amino acids long. J gave up 2 bases and V 4 bases, and 3 bases lay outside the gene matches. Looked up from germline, CDR1 is SQVTM and CDR2 is ANQGSEA. CDR3 loop: CSVGQGSTDTQYF. DNA of the CDR3: TGCAGCGTTGGACAGGGATCCACAGATACGCAGTATTTT.

The chain recombines TRBV18 with TRBJ2-1; TRBD2 is a possible D gene (5 bases). Germline V lookup: CDR1 KGHSH, CDR2 LQKENI. Trimming stripped 3 bases from V and 6 bases from J, with 12 bases between. The CDR3 runs to 14 residues. The CDR3 is CASSPRGVSNEQFF. CDR3 nucleotide sequence: TGTGCCAGCTCACCCCGGGGAGTCTCCAATGAGCAGTTCTTC.

This clonotype has at least ten counts. CDR3 in DNA: TGCAGTGCAGACGACAGGACCACTGGAAACACCATATATTTT. Translation gives CSADDRTTGNTIYF. The rearrangement joins TRBV20-1 to TRBJ1-3, with D possibly matching TRBD1 (6 bases). Trimming removed 6 bases from V and 2 bases from J, with 14 bases in between. The CDR3 consists of 14 residues. The germline CDR1 and CDR2 sequences are DFQATT and SNEGSKA (reference sequence).

This clonotype has just a few counts. This sequence joins TRBV20-1 and TRBJ2-7, with TRBD1 as a possible D gene (6 bases). The CDR3 consists of 12 residues. CDR1 DFQATT and CDR2 SNEGSKA come from the germline V gene (reference sequence). The CDR3 protein is CSVGQLIYEQYF. DNA for the CDR3: TGCAGCGTTGGACAGCTTATCTACGAGCAGTACTTC.

There are a few counts of this clonotype. The chain has TRBV20-1 and TRBJ2-6, with TRBD2 identical over 11 bases. The germline V gene encodes CDR1 DFQATT and CDR2 SNEGSKA (reference sequence). The CDR3 runs to 17 residues. With V trimmed by 5 bases and J by 0 bases, 6 bases remained unmatched. CDR3 in DNA: TGCAGTGCTCCGGGGACTAGCGGCTACTCTGGGGCCAACGTCCTGACTTTC. Its protein is CSAPGTSGYSGANVLTF.

This clonotype has at least ten counts. This sequence joins TRBV27 and TRBJ2-7; D is unclear. Looked up from germline, CDR1 is MNHEY and CDR2 is SMNVEV (reference sequence). There are 12 residues in the CDR3. The V end was cut by 5 bases, the J end by 7 bases, with 12 bases between. CDR3 protein: CASSRPPREQYF. CDR3 nucleotides: TGTGCCAGCAGTCGCCCCCCCCGGGAGCAGTACTTC.

This clonotype was counted many times. The rearrangement links TRBV7-3 to TRBJ2-3; D gene unclear. The germline V gene has CDR1 SGHTA and CDR2 FQGTGA. This CDR3 is built from 15 residues. V lost 5 bases and J lost 2, with 14 bases in between. The CDR3 DNA is TGTGCCAGCAGCCAAACTTCCGGGTCCACAGATACGCAGTATTTT. It specifies CASSQTSGSTDTQYF. Together with reference TRBV7-3 and TRBJ2-3, the CDR3 gives the full variable domain: GAGVSQTPSNKVTEKGKYVELRCDPISGHTALYWYRQSLGQGPEFLIYFQGTGAADDSGLPNDRFFAVRPEGSVSTLKIQRTERGDSAVYLCASSQTSGSTDTQYFGPGTRLTVL.